The source of this T cell receptor beta chain is a study of T cell responses to AZD1222 COVID-19 vaccine. The study's findings and limits: Close to half of spike-specific TCRs reportedly recognize unmutated variant regions. There were repertoire samples only from the period after the peak T cell response. Donor demographics were predominantly white British with a female majority; clonal diversity may be underestimated.

For this clone: Its antigen is unidentified.

Sequenced by immunoSEQ multiplex PCR; TCRdb stores in-frame clones only, minus some. This table has 100,000 to 130,000 clones, 90% to 95% appearing once. The CDR3 is 14 residues long. Germline V CDR1 and CDR2: SGHDT, YYEEEE. The ends lost 4 bases at V and 5 bases at J; junction bases unmatched: 6. Sequences were derived from peripheral blood, sampled 28 days after the second AZD1222 dose. The chain links TRBV5-6 to TRBJ1-1; the match to TRBD1 covers 9 bases. The source is an adult who received the AZD1222 COVID-19 vaccine. CDR3 DNA sequence: TGTGCCAGCAGCCAGACAGGGGGGAATACTGAAGCTTTCTTT. As protein: CASSQTGGNTEAFF.